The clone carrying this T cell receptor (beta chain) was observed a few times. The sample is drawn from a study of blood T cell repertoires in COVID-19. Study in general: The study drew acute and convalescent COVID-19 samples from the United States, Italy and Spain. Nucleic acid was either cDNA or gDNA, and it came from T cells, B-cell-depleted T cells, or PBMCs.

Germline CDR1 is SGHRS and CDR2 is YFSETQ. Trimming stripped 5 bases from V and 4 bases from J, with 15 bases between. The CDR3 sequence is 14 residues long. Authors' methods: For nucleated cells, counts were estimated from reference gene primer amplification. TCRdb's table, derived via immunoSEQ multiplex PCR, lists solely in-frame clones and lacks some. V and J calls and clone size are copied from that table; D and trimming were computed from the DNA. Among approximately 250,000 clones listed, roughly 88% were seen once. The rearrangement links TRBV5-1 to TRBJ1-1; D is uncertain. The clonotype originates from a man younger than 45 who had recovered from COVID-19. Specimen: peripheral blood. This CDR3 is CASRSLSGGTEAFF. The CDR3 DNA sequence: TGCGCCAGCAGGTCCTTGTCGGGTGGCACTGAAGCTTTCTTT.